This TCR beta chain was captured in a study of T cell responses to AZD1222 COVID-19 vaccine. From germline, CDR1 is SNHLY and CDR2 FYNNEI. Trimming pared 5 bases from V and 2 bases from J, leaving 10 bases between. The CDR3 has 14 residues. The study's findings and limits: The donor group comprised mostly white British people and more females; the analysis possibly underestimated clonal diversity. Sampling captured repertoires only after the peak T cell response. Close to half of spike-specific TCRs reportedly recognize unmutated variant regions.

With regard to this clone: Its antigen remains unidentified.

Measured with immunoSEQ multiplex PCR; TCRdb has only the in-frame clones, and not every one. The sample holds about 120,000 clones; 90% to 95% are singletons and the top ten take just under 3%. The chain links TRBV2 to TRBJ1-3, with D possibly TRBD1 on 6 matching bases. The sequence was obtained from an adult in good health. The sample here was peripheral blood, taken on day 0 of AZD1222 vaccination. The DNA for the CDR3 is TGTGCCAGCAGTCCCACAGGGACTGGAAACACCATATATTTT. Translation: CASSPTGTGNTIYF.